The sequence of this T cell receptor beta chain was determined in a study of CD8 T cells in ankylosing spondylitis. Study results and limitations: Clones tied to disease were said to be significantly enriched in matched ankylosing spondylitis synovial fluid. A TCR beta motif of fewer than ten highly homologous variants seemed to mark ankylosing spondylitis blood.

The table lists this clonotype with many counts. The antigen is unknown. One entry per CDR3 protein, called by TCRdb with MiXCR from the 5' RACE reads. The table has approximately 520,000 distinct CDR3 sequences, roughly 5% seen once. V lost 4 bases, J lost 0 bases, and 15 bases lay in between. The germline V gene encodes CDR1 SGDLS and CDR2 YYNGEE. The CDR3 has 16 amino acids. The receptor was isolated from a male donor with ankylosing spondylitis. The specimen was blood, either unsorted or a sorted T cell fraction (not recorded which). The rearrangement uses TRBV9 and TRBJ2-3; tentatively, D is TRBD1 (6 bases). The CDR3 region is CASSPQGGASTDTQYF. The CDR3 region has the DNA TGTGCCAGCAGCCCACAGGGTGGGGCTAGCACAGATACGCAGTATTTT.